The next 12 T cell receptor beta chains were all read from a single sample in a study of CD8 T cells in ankylosing spondylitis. Each CDR3 protein is one row after TCRdb ran MiXCR on the 5' RACE reads. The sample holds 200,000 or so distinct CDR3 sequences, about 18% seen once. Sequenced material: blood, either unsorted or a sorted T cell fraction (not recorded which). These receptor sequences come from a male donor under 30 with ankylosing spondylitis or in good health (not recorded which).

This clonotype was detected many times. V is TRBV19 and J is TRBJ1-5, with D unclear. V gave up 5 bases and J gave up 10 bases, with 12 bases separating them. Germline values: CDR1 LNHDA, CDR2 SQIVND (reference sequence). CDR3 length: 12 residues. The CDR3 protein is CASSRTAAPQHF. CDR3 DNA sequence: TGTGCCAGTAGTCGGACGGCTGCTCCCCAGCATTTT.

This clonotype was detected many times. V is TRBV20-1 and J is TRBJ2-2, with D possibly matching TRBD1 (6 bases). The CDR3 runs to 14 residues. The V end lost 3 bases, the J end lost 7 bases, and 15 bases lay between the germline ends. Germline lookup yields CDR1 DFQATT and CDR2 SNEGSKA (reference sequence). The CDR3: CSASKGLDSGELFF. The CDR3 nucleotides read TGCAGTGCTAGTAAAGGGCTGGACAGCGGGGAGCTGTTTTTT.

This clonotype was seen more than once but under ten times. This chain uses TRBV20-1 with TRBJ2-5, with D possibly being TRBD2 (6 bases). This CDR3 is built from 13 residues. V lost 3 bases and J lost 3, with 11 bases in between. CDR1 and CDR2 from the germline V gene are DFQATT and SNEGSKA (reference sequence). The CDR3 coding sequence is TGCAGTGCTAGTATGCCTAGCGAAGAGACCCAGTACTTC. Encoded protein: CSASMPSEETQYF.

This clonotype was counted many times. The chain employs TRBV29-1 and TRBJ2-5; 14 bases fit TRBD2. The CDR3 consists of 17 residues. CDR1 and CDR2 (germline): SQVTM, ANQGSEA. V gave up 7 bases and J gave up 3 bases; unmatched junction bases: 13. CDR3 DNA: TGCAGCGCAGAAGGGACTAGCGGGAGAAGTCCCAAAGAGACCCAGTACTTC. Residues: CSAEGTSGRSPKETQYF.

The table lists this clonotype with many counts. The rearrangement links TRBV9 to TRBJ2-3; D unresolved. The CDR3 sequence is 15 residues long. The germline V gene encodes CDR1 SGDLS and CDR2 YYNGEE. V dropped 0 bases and J dropped 0 bases, with 8 bases sitting between them. The CDR3 region is CASSVGGYSTDTQYF. For the CDR3, the DNA is TGTGCCAGCAGCGTAGGCGGATATAGCACAGATACGCAGTATTTT.

This clonotype was detected a few times. This rearrangement joins TRBV6-5 to TRBJ2-1, with 7 bases aligning to TRBD1. Germline CDR1 is MNHEY and CDR2 is SVGAGI. The V and J ends lost 6 bases and 3 bases, in that order; junction bases with no gene match: 11. This CDR3 is 16 amino acids long. The CDR3 sequence is CASRIGPGQIYNEQFF. DNA of the CDR3: TGTGCCAGCAGGATAGGACCGGGACAGATCTACAATGAGCAGTTCTTC.

V and J are TRBV10-3 and TRBJ1-1; weak D call: TRBD1 (5 bases). Germline CDR1 ENHRY, CDR2 SYGVKD. With 2 bases removed from V and 3 bases from J, the gap between germline ends came to 13 bases. The length of the CDR3 is 15 residues. CDR3: CAISENRDPYTEAFF. In DNA form, the CDR3 reads TGTGCCATCAGTGAGAACCGGGACCCTTACACTGAAGCTTTCTTT.

This clonotype was seen at least ten times. The V gene is TRBV7-9, the J gene TRBJ2-7, with TRBD2 matching over 11 bases. The CDR3 is 15 residues long. The germline gives CDR1 SEHNR, CDR2 FQNEAQ (reference sequence). Germline trimming cut 4 bases from V and 5 bases from J; bases unmatched to any gene: 7. The CDR3 coding sequence is TGTGCCAGCAGCTCCGTAGCGGGAGGGCGGAACGAGCAGTACTTC. It yields the protein CASSSVAGGRNEQYF.

This clonotype was observed at least ten times. J is TRBJ2-3 and V is TRBV27; D is unresolved. The CDR3 loop spans 18 amino acids. Germline CDR1 and CDR2: MNHEY and SMNVEV (reference sequence). V dropped 5 bases and J dropped 4 bases, with 25 bases sitting between them. CDR3 nucleotides: TGTGCCAGCAGTACCCGGACGCCCTGGGTCGTCACCCCAGATACGCAGTATTTT. Amino acid sequence: CASSTRTPWVVTPDTQYF.

This clonotype has at least ten counts. V and J are TRBV28 and TRBJ2-1, with 8 bases lining up with TRBD1. The V gene's germline CDR1 is MDHEN and CDR2 SYDVKM. The V segment lost 5 bases and the J segment 7 bases; nucleotides outside the gene matches: 10. This CDR3 spans 15 amino acids. CDR3 nucleotides: TGTGCCAGCAGTCGGACAGGGATCGGTGGTAATGAGCAGTTCTTC. Protein sequence: CASSRTGIGGNEQFF.

The table lists this clonotype with many counts. The chain combines TRBV7-8 with TRBJ2-5; D may be TRBD1 (7 bases). The V end was cut by 5 bases, the J end by 3 bases, with 19 bases between. CDR1 is SGHVS, CDR2 FQNEAQ, per germline. The CDR3 contains 16 residues. The chain's CDR3 is CASSHPPARGEETQYF. The CDR3 nucleotides read TGTGCCAGCAGCCACCCCCCGGCCAGGGGGGAAGAGACCCAGTACTTC.

This clonotype appeared many times. The chain couples TRBV7-8 to TRBJ2-7; 8 nucleotides align to TRBD2. This CDR3 is built from 17 residues. Germline V CDR1 and CDR2: SGHVS, FQNEAQ. V lost 2 bases and J lost 5; bases outside the gene matches: 14. The CDR3: CASSLLVAGPYPNEQYV. CDR3 sequence (DNA): TGTGCCAGCAGCTTATTAGTAGCGGGACCCTACCCAAACGAGCAGTACGTC.